Below are 22 T cell receptor beta chains sequenced from a single sample in a study of cytomegalovirus exposure and HLA in healthy donors. In the PCR, 60 Vbeta and 13 Jbeta primers were used. TCRdb's copy holds only in-frame clones and misses some; the assay was immunoSEQ multiplex PCR. The sample shows under 250,000 clones, 70% to 80% of them seen only once. Sequencing used PBMCs. The receptors come from a woman aged 25-40 years in good health and CMV-seronegative.

The chain is built from TRBV19 and TRBJ1-1; tentative D call: TRBD1 (5 bases). This CDR3 comprises 14 residues. Germline CDR1 LNHDA, CDR2 SQIVND (reference sequence). Trimming removed 3 bases from V and 1 base from J, with 9 bases in between. Here the CDR3 reads CASSIWGGNTEAFF. The CDR3 nucleotides are TGTGCCAGTAGTATTTGGGGGGGGAACACTGAAGCTTTCTTT.

This clone has a handful of counts. V gene TRBV10-3 combines with J gene TRBJ2-3; 8 nucleotides match TRBD2. The germline V gene encodes CDR1 ENHRY and CDR2 SYGVKD. The CDR3 covers 14 residues. V trimming: 3 bases; J trimming: 4 bases; junction bases outside the gene matches: 3. The CDR3 nucleotides read TGTGCCATCAGTGAAGCGGGGGTTTCAGATACGCAGTATTTT. This codes for CAISEAGVSDTQYF.

The rearrangement uses TRBV19 and TRBJ1-5; D is unclear. Germline V gene lookup returns CDR1 LNHDA and CDR2 SQIVND (reference sequence). The CDR3 is 13 amino acids. Trimming stripped 3 bases from V and 3 bases from J, with 6 bases between. The chain's CDR3 is CASSIIPNQPQHF. CDR3 in DNA: TGTGCCAGTAGTATCATCCCCAATCAGCCCCAGCATTTT.

This clone was detected only once. The CDR3 region has the DNA TGTGCCAGCAGCTTAGACATTTCGGGGGAGCAGTTCTTC. Protein sequence: CASSLDISGEQFF. The chain employs TRBV11-3 and TRBJ2-1, with a tentative D call TRBD2 (5 bases). Per the germline V gene, CDR1 is SGHNT and CDR2 is YENEEA. The ends were cut back, 0 bases at V and 10 bases at J, with 10 bases in the middle. There are 13 residues in the CDR3.

This clone was seen more than once but under ten times. The genes are TRBV6-1 and TRBJ2-3; TRBD2 matches at 14 bases. Losses at the gene ends were 6 bases for V and 6 bases for J; bases not matched to a gene: 5. Germline loops: CDR1 MNHNS, CDR2 SASEGT. The CDR3 runs to 15 residues. DNA of the CDR3: TGTGCCAGCAGCCCCGGGACTAGCGGGGGTGATACGCAGTATTTT. This encodes CASSPGTSGGDTQYF.

This clone was seen a few times. The CDR3 is CASSLVLSSGFWNEQFF. The CDR3 DNA follows: TGTGCCAGCAGCTTAGTCCTGTCGTCAGGTTTTTGGAATGAGCAGTTCTTC. J is TRBJ2-1 and V is TRBV7-9, with no clear D. Germline CDR1 SEHNR, CDR2 FQNEAQ (reference sequence). Trimming shortened V by 1 base and J by 7 bases, and 20 bases separated the two germline ends. The CDR3 length is 17 residues.

On this clone itself: At one of its ends the junction is not consistent with the germline gene, which may arise from a read error. The chain's CDR3 is CSSSSGSGGNQPQHF. DNA of the CDR3: TGTTCCAGCAGCTCAGGATCCGGGGGCAATCAGCCCCAGCATTTT. The chain uses TRBV7-9 and TRBJ1-5; no definite D call. The CDR3 spans 15 residues. Germline lookup yields CDR1 SEHNR and CDR2 FQNEAQ (reference sequence).

The V call is TRBV7-6, the J call TRBJ1-1; maybe TRBD1 (5 bases). The CDR3 extends over 16 amino acids. Trimming took off 5 bases at V and 4 bases at J, with 20 bases between the two ends. Germline V gene sequence: CDR1 SGHVS, CDR2 FNYEAQ. The DNA of the CDR3 is TGTGCCAGCAGCCTCATTAATCGAAGGGGTAGCACTGAAGCTTTCTTT. Translating gives CASSLINRRGSTEAFF.

V usage is TRBV29-1 and J usage is TRBJ2-7; 7 bases are a match to TRBD1. Germline CDR1 SQVTM, CDR2 ANQGSEA. V was clipped by 4 bases and J by 2 bases; unmatched bases: 5. This CDR3 is built from 13 residues. CDR3 DNA: TGCAGCGTTGGTATCCAGGGGGCCTACGAGCAGTACTTC. This gives the protein CSVGIQGAYEQYF.

J is TRBJ1-2 and V is TRBV6-6; no clear D gene. The V end was cut by 4 bases, the J end by 5 bases, with 2 bases between. CDR3 size: 10 residues. Germline loops: CDR1 MNHNY, CDR2 SVGAGI (reference sequence). The CDR3 loop is CASSSYGYTF. The CDR3, as DNA: TGTGCCAGCAGTTCGTATGGCTACACCTTC.

This clone appeared once. The CDR3 loop is CASSYVGGGLNEQFF. In nucleotides, the CDR3 is TGTGCCAGCAGTTATGTCGGGGGAGGGCTCAATGAGCAGTTCTTC. The chain is built from TRBV6-5 and TRBJ2-1; TRBD2 aligns across 7 bases. Germline trimming cut 3 bases from V and 6 bases from J; bases unmatched to any gene: 8. This CDR3 comprises 15 residues. Germline assignment: CDR1 MNHEY and CDR2 SVGAGI.

Regarding this clone: A junction end diverges from the germline sequence, so it may reflect a read error. The chain recombines TRBV4-2 with TRBJ1-2; 8 bases are a match to TRBD1. The CDR3 runs 14 residues. The germline CDR1 and CDR2 sequences are LGHNA and YNFKEQ. The CDR3 here is CASSTGQVNYGYPF. The CDR3 DNA is TGTGCCAGCAGTACGGGACAGGTTAACTATGGCTACCCCTTC.

DNA of the CDR3: TGTGCCAGCAGCCAAAGAGTACAGGATCACTACGAGCAGTACTTC. Encoded protein: CASSQRVQDHYEQYF. J is TRBJ2-7 and V is TRBV21-1; the table's D gene call, TRBD1, was not cross checked with the DNA. TRBV21-1 is a known pseudogene. The CDR3 spans 15 residues.

V and J are TRBV10-3 and TRBJ2-6; D is perhaps TRBD2 (5 bases). Per germline, CDR1 ENHRY and CDR2 SYGVKD. Trimming cost V 3 bases and J 2 bases, with 11 bases left between them. This CDR3 has 16 amino acids. The CDR3 DNA follows: TGTGCCATCAGTGAAGTGAGCGGCCCTGGGGCCAACGTCCTGACTTTC. The encoded protein is CAISEVSGPGANVLTF.

V and J are TRBV19 and TRBJ1-2; 12 bases line up with TRBD1. The V segment lost 3 bases and the J segment 7 bases; nucleotides outside the gene matches: 6. The CDR3 spans 15 residues. The germline V gene encodes CDR1 LNHDA and CDR2 SQIVND (reference sequence). The CDR3: CASSIGGQGAPGYTF. The CDR3 DNA reads TGTGCCAGTAGTATTGGGGGACAGGGGGCCCCTGGCTACACCTTC.

The chain recombines TRBV5-1 with TRBJ1-2; 9 bases fit TRBD1. V trimming: 4 bases; J trimming: 5 bases; junction bases outside the gene matches: 9. Per germline, CDR1 SGHRS and CDR2 YFSETQ. The CDR3 contains 15 residues. CDR3 nucleotide sequence: TGCGCCAGCAGCCAACCGGGACAGGGTTTGTATGGCTACACCTTC. Amino acids: CASSQPGQGLYGYTF. Based on the CDR3 plus reference TRBV5-1 and TRBJ1-2, the full variable domain is KAGVTQTPRYLIKTRGQQVTLSCSPISGHRSVSWYQQTPGQGLQFLFEYFSETQRNKGNFPGRFSGRQFSNSRSEMNVSTLELGDSALYLCASSQPGQGLYGYTFGSGTRLTVV.

In this sample, this clone turned up once. The genes are TRBV7-2 and TRBJ2-4, with 11 bases aligning to TRBD2. The CDR3 is 18 residues long. Trimming removed 5 bases from V and 7 bases from J; junction bases left unmatched: 16. Per germline, CDR1 SGHTA and CDR2 FQGNSA. The CDR3 here is CASSKHALAGDRGNIQYF. DNA of the CDR3: TGTGCCAGCAGCAAACATGCACTAGCGGGAGATAGGGGGAACATTCAGTACTTC.

The chain uses TRBV9 and TRBJ2-1; 8 nucleotides agree with TRBD2. Germline loops: CDR1 SGDLS, CDR2 YYNGEE. V dropped 2 bases and J dropped 0; count of bases not matched to a gene: 1. The CDR3 has 15 amino acids. CDR3 protein: CASSVGTSSYNEQFF. DNA of the CDR3: TGTGCCAGCAGCGTTGGGACTAGCTCCTACAATGAGCAGTTCTTC.

The J gene is TRBJ1-2, the V gene TRBV7-2; no firm D call. Trimming cost V 1 base and J 0 bases, with 6 bases left between them. The CDR3 has 14 residues. Germline assignment: CDR1 SGHTA and CDR2 FQGNSA. In DNA, the CDR3 is TGTGCCAGCAGCTTAGGGGCAGCTAACTATGGCTACACCTTC. The encoded protein is CASSLGAANYGYTF.

The chain carries TRBV7-9 and TRBJ1-2, with D perhaps matching TRBD1 (6 bases). The CDR3 extends over 16 amino acids. Germline V gene lookup returns CDR1 SEHNR and CDR2 FQNEAQ (reference sequence). Trimming removed 5 bases at V and 1 base at J, with 17 bases between. CDR3: CASSPTGTPSNYGYTF. The CDR3 nucleotides are TGTGCCAGCAGCCCAACGGGGACACCGAGTAACTATGGCTACACCTTC.

V is TRBV7-9 and J is TRBJ1-4, with a weak D call TRBD1 (5 bases). Trimming left V 0 bases short and J 8 bases short, with 10 bases between. This CDR3 comprises 14 residues. Germline assignment: CDR1 SEHNR and CDR2 FQNEAQ (reference sequence). The CDR3 is CASSLADSREKLFF. In DNA form, the CDR3 reads TGTGCCAGCAGCTTAGCCGACAGCCGGGAAAAACTGTTTTTT.

The chain carries TRBV9 and TRBJ1-2; 8 bases match TRBD1. The germline V gene encodes CDR1 SGDLS and CDR2 YYNGEE. V shed 4 bases and J 7 bases; nucleotides not matched to a gene: 12. CDR3 length: 15 residues. The CDR3 sequence is CASSIRGQGEVGYTF. The CDR3 bases are TGTGCCAGCAGCATCAGGGGGCAGGGAGAAGTTGGCTACACCTTC.